This TCR beta chain originates from a study of T cells expressing NK-cell markers (dated by TCRdb to 2019 to 2021). About the full investigation: Under ten donors provided sorted CD3+CD56+NKG2C+, CD3+CD56+NKG2C- and CD3+CD56-NKG2C+ T-cell subsets, whose TCR beta-chain repertoires were profiled. Of the eight sequenced donors, seven were found to be HCMV-seropositive and one was found to be HCMV-seronegative. Randomly selected healthy volunteers, three men and five women, were used as the eight sequenced donors. Illumina HiSeq 2000/2500, MiSeq or NextSeq was used to sequence libraries as 2 x 150 bp reads. The research as a whole found: Those dominant clonotypes were again the most abundant among CD3+CD56-NKG2C+ cells in a handful of donors, at roughly 25-65%. It remained unclear whether the expanded NKG2C-expressing T cell clones were specific for HCMV antigens. In roughly six donors, the dominant CD3+CD56+NKG2C+ clonotypes ranked among the top 10 CD8+ clonotypes, making up roughly 1.0-8% of CD8+ T cells.

TCRdb lists the instrument as Illumina HiSeq 2000. TCR beta cDNA libraries were made by 5'RACE template switching that added a universal primer site and unique molecular identifiers. Priming for cDNA synthesis came from the TCR beta constant segment, and two successive PCR amplification steps followed. Processing in the source paper ran as follows. MIGEC handled demultiplexing of the reads and grouping by UMI, while MiTCR was used to assemble and quantify clonotypes. To exclude erroneous sequences, only TCR cDNA sequences supported by at least two reads were retained. The tcR package was used for downstream repertoire analysis, and clonotypes were matched between fractions using CDR3 nucleotide sequence together with V segment. VDJmatch was used to annotate antigen specificity against VDJdb, with one amino acid substitution allowed in CDR3. The reads were reprocessed in TCRdb, with one entry per CDR3 protein sequence and no accompanying DNA. V and J calls and clone size were set by TCRdb, not the authors. This sample's table lists some 190,000 distinct CDR3 sequences. The top ten clones comprise 20% of the sample.

Taken from the germline V gene (reference sequence), the CDR1 and CDR2 loops are MNHEY and SMNVEV. The CDR3 starts with the cysteine, ends with the phenylalanine, and has 15 residues. No DNA accompanies this entry. A commercial ELISA kit detecting HCMV-specific IgG in serum was used to determine HCMV serostatus. Peripheral blood mononuclear cells were isolated from blood by Ficoll density gradient centrifugation. Points on this clonotype: Its antigen remains unidentified.

Sequencing was carried out using blood T cells: a sorted CD56 or NKG2C T cell subset, CD4+ or CD8+ T cells, or bulk PBMC T cells (not recorded which). Here the chain combines TRBV27 and TRBJ1-5; the D call of TRBD1 rests on TCRdb alone, since no DNA is present to check it. The TCR was taken from a man between 18 and 69 years old in good health. This receptor has the CDR3 CASGERDRGLLPQHF.